This T cell receptor (beta chain) was obtained from a study of shared clonotypes between healthy human individuals. In the naive CD8 group, cells lacked CD45RO and were positively selected for CCR7, so terminally differentiated effector memory CD45RA+ cells were left out. Participating donors were healthy, HIV-negative adults free of recent acute infections or vaccinations. The input for sorted-subset replicate PCRs was about 0.2 ug DNA, tens of thousands of T cell genomes. Repertoires were generated with immunoSEQ multiplex PCR, while TCRdb's copy carries only in-frame clones and drops some. The sample lists 1.5 million to 2.5 million clones, roughly 94% seen once, with more than 0.95% in the top ten. On this clone itself: Antigen specificity is unknown.

Notes on the study in general: Large sequencing depth failed to make sorted-subset sequencing complete, rarefaction showed. Naive CD4 clonotypes were shared across a few donors at about 5%.

This CDR3 is built from 14 residues. Germline V gives CDR1 SEHNR, CDR2 FQNEAQ (reference sequence). Trimming cost V 5 bases and J 2 bases, with 12 bases left between them. This chain joins TRBV7-9 and TRBJ2-5, with D possibly being TRBD1 (6 bases). Sequencing was performed on naive CD8+ T cells sorted from blood. The sequence was collected from a man aged 18 to 30 in good health. The CDR3 loop reads CASSHRVAQETQYF. For the CDR3, the DNA is TGTGCCAGCAGCCACAGGGTCGCACAAGAGACCCAGTACTTC. Full variable domain (remainder filled in from reference TRBV7-9 and TRBJ2-5): DTGVSQNPRHKITKRGQNVTFRCDPISEHNRLYWYRQTLGQGPEFLTYFQNEAQLEKSRLLSDRFSAERPKGSFSTLEIQRTEQGDSAMYLCASSHRVAQETQYFGPGTRLLVL.